One TCR beta chain is described in this entry. CDR3 length: 14 residues. V gave up 2 bases and J gave up 3 bases, with 11 bases separating them. CDR1 is MNHEY and CDR2 is SMNVEV in the germline V gene (reference sequence). These data are taken from a study of blood T cell repertoires in COVID-19. TCRdb's copy holds only in-frame clones and misses some; the assay was immunoSEQ multiplex PCR. The sample includes some 100,000 clones, 85% seen only once; the top ten take about 1.8%. Sequenced input: peripheral blood. This rearrangement joins TRBV27 to TRBJ2-7; possible D gene TRBD2, 6 bases. The TCR sequence derives from a woman aged 70 to 79 with active or convalescent COVID-19. The CDR3 loop is CASSLRGTGYEQYF. Written as DNA, the CDR3 is TGTGCCAGCAGTTTAAGAGGGACTGGCTACGAGCAGTACTTC.